The 21 T cell receptor beta chains presented below share a single source sample, sequenced in a study of blood T cell repertoires in COVID-19. Assay used: immunoSEQ multiplex PCR; TCRdb lists only in-frame clones, some missing. The sample has 100,000 or so clones; 70% to 90% are singletons. Material: peripheral blood. The receptors shown here come from a man aged 55 to 70 with acute or convalescent COVID-19.

This clone was counted a single time. V is TRBV2 and J is TRBJ1-3; D ambiguous. Trimming took 4 bases from V and 4 from J, leaving 11 bases between them. Germline V gene data show CDR1 as SNHLY and CDR2 as FYNNEI. The CDR3 contains 14 residues. The CDR3 loop is CASSVGSFGNTIYF. The CDR3, as DNA: TGTGCCAGCAGTGTGGGGAGTTTCGGAAACACCATATATTTT.

This clone appeared a single time. The chain uses TRBV3-1 (or the pseudogene TRBV3-2) and TRBJ2-7, with 9 bases fitting TRBD1. The CDR3 contains 16 residues. Germline V gives CDR1 LGHDT, CDR2 YNNKEL (reference sequence). V gave up 4 bases and J gave up 4 bases; unmatched junction bases: 11. The chain's CDR3 is CASSPLGGTGTYEQYF. CDR3 bases: TGTGCCAGCAGCCCTTTAGGAGGGACAGGGACTTACGAGCAGTACTTC.

The chain combines TRBV4-1 with TRBJ1-1; 10 bases map to TRBD1. The CDR3 covers 15 residues. Germline V gene lookup returns CDR1 MGHRA and CDR2 YSYEKL. Trimming at V came to 3 bases and at J to 5 bases, leaving 6 bases not matched to a gene. Written as DNA, the CDR3 is TGCGCCAGCAGCCACCCTCGGACAGGGGGGACTGAAGCTTTCTTT. This codes for CASSHPRTGGTEAFF.

This clone appeared once. The chain recombines TRBV29-1 with TRBJ2-1; 8 positions match TRBD1. With V trimmed by 3 bases and J by 2 bases, 6 bases remained unmatched. The CDR3 length is 15 residues. Germline loops: CDR1 SQVTM, CDR2 ANQGSEA. The CDR3 nucleotides read TGCAGCGTTGAGAACGGACAGGGCACCTACAATGAGCAGTTCTTC. As protein: CSVENGQGTYNEQFF.

V usage is TRBV10-1 and J usage is TRBJ2-3, with 7 bases aligning to TRBD2. After removal of 6 bases from V and 4 bases from J, the junction contained 4 bases not matched to a gene. Per the germline V gene, CDR1 is WNHNN and CDR2 is SYGVQD (reference sequence). The CDR3 is made up of 13 amino acids. CDR3 loop: CASSEREADTQYF. The CDR3 DNA sequence: TGCGCCAGCAGCGAACGGGAGGCAGATACGCAGTATTTT.

The V call is TRBV15, the J call TRBJ1-1; tentatively, D is TRBD1 (6 bases). This CDR3 has 13 residues. V was pared by 3 bases and J by 5 bases, with 10 bases between. Germline V lookup: CDR1 LNHNV, CDR2 YYDKDF (reference sequence). This CDR3 is CATSRERGTEAFF. In DNA form, the CDR3 reads TGTGCCACCAGCAGGGAGAGGGGGACTGAAGCTTTCTTT.

The rearrangement links TRBV20-1 to TRBJ2-3; TRBD2 agrees at 10 bases. The CDR3 totals 16 residues. Per germline, CDR1 DFQATT and CDR2 SNEGSKA (reference sequence). Losses at the gene ends were 3 bases for V and 2 bases for J; bases not matched to a gene: 8. The CDR3 sequence is CSASITSGIPTDTQYF. For the CDR3, the DNA is TGCAGTGCTAGTATCACTAGCGGGATCCCCACAGATACGCAGTATTTT.

There are a few counts of this clone. The rearrangement uses TRBV19 and TRBJ2-3; 9 bases agree with TRBD2. The CDR3 runs 16 residues. Germline assignment: CDR1 LNHDA and CDR2 SQIVND (reference sequence). The V segment lost 8 bases and the J segment 4 bases; nucleotides outside the gene matches: 13. This CDR3 reads CASLDGAGGPADTQYF. The DNA of the CDR3 is TGTGCCAGTCTCGACGGGGCGGGAGGGCCCGCAGATACGCAGTATTTT.

This chain links TRBV19 with TRBJ2-1; possibly TRBD2 for D (5 bases). Germline V CDR1 and CDR2: LNHDA, SQIVND (reference sequence). CDR3 length equals 13 residues. The germline V and J ends were trimmed by 3 bases and 11 bases, with 14 bases remaining between them. CDR3 residues: CASSIDFRDKQFF. In nucleotides, the CDR3 is TGTGCCAGTAGTATTGATTTCCGGGATAAGCAGTTCTTC.

This clone turned up a few times. The chain has TRBV5-8 and TRBJ2-7, with TRBD1 matching 10 bases. The CDR3 has 15 amino acids. V was clipped by 4 bases and J by 3 bases; unmatched bases: 7. The germline V gene encodes CDR1 SGHTS and CDR2 YDEGEE. The CDR3 DNA reads TGTGCCAGCAGCGTCGTCGGGACAGGGGACTACGAGCAGTACTTC. It yields the protein CASSVVGTGDYEQYF. The whole variable domain, remainder taken from reference TRBV5-8 and TRBJ2-7, is EAGVTQSPTHLIKTRGQQATLRCSPISGHTSVYWYQQALGLGLQFLLWYDEGEERNRGNFPPRFSGRQFPNYSSELNVNALELEDSALYLCASSVVGTGDYEQYFGPGTRLTVT.

The rearrangement uses TRBV5-6 and TRBJ1-2; D gene ambiguous. Trimming cost V 3 bases and J 2 bases, with 17 bases left between them. Germline V gene data show CDR1 as SGHDT and CDR2 as YYEEEE. The CDR3 extends over 16 amino acids. CDR3 DNA sequence: TGTGCCAGCAGCTCCGAGGGCGACCCCATAAACTATGGCTACACCTTC. It is translated as CASSSEGDPINYGYTF.

The chain uses TRBV19 and TRBJ2-1, with TRBD2 matching 8 bases. Per germline, CDR1 LNHDA and CDR2 SQIVND (reference sequence). This CDR3 contains 19 residues. Unmatched junction bases numbered 21, after V lost 3 bases and J lost 8 bases. The CDR3 reads CASSMALSYGSGSGDEQFF. Written as DNA, the CDR3 is TGTGCCAGTAGTATGGCGCTATCCTACGGGAGCGGGAGTGGGGATGAGCAGTTCTTC.

V and J are TRBV12-5 and TRBJ2-7, with 8 bases fitting TRBD1. V shed 6 bases and J 3 bases; nucleotides not matched to a gene: 4. The V gene's germline CDR1 is LGHNT and CDR2 FRNRAP. This CDR3 contains 13 residues. Here the CDR3 DNA reads TGTGCTAGTGGGGGACAGGCGGTCTACGAGCAGTACTTC. Its protein product is CASGGQAVYEQYF. The whole variable domain, filled in from reference TRBV12-5 and TRBJ2-7, reads DARVTQTPRHKVTEMGQEVTMRCQPILGHNTVFWYRQTMMQGLELLAYFRNRAPLDDSGMPKDRFSAEMPDATLATLKIQPSEPRDSAVYFCASGGQAVYEQYFGPGTRLTVT.

CDR3 residues: CASSLAVGGTKNIQYF. The CDR3 nucleotides read TGTGCCAGCAGCTTAGCGGTGGGGGGTACCAAAAACATTCAGTACTTC. The chain employs TRBV7-9 and TRBJ2-4, with D tentatively TRBD2 (6 bases). Germline V CDR1 and CDR2: SEHNR, FQNEAQ (reference sequence). The CDR3 extends over 16 amino acids. V was cut by 0 bases and J by 2 bases, with 11 bases left in between.

This rearrangement joins TRBV19 to TRBJ1-5; a weak D match, TRBD1 (6 bases). Looked up from germline, CDR1 is LNHDA and CDR2 is SQIVND (reference sequence). The V end lost 4 bases, the J end lost 2 bases, and 15 bases lay between the germline ends. The CDR3 runs to 16 residues. The CDR3 sequence is CASSRGGLRGNQPQHF. The CDR3 nucleotides read TGTGCCAGTAGTAGGGGGGGCCTTCGAGGCAATCAGCCCCAGCATTTT.

The chain employs TRBV19 and TRBJ1-3; 7 bases agree with TRBD1. V shed 5 bases, J shed 1 base, and the junction held 2 bases outside the gene matches. Germline CDR1 and CDR2: LNHDA and SQIVND (reference sequence). The CDR3 runs to 14 residues. CDR3 DNA sequence: TGTGCCAGTAGTCAACAGGGGTCTGGAAACACCATATATTTT. Amino acids: CASSQQGSGNTIYF.

V and J are TRBV10-3 and TRBJ1-5, with D unresolved. Germline V CDR1 and CDR2: ENHRY, SYGVKD. The V gene lost 4 bases and the J gene lost 6 bases, with 13 bases spanning the gap. The CDR3 covers 14 residues. For the CDR3, the DNA is TGTGCCATCAGTGGAGGGAGTTTAGGTCAGCCCCAGCATTTT. Translated: CAISGGSLGQPQHF.

The rearrangement uses TRBV27 and TRBJ1-1; 9 bases align to TRBD1. Trimming cost V 5 bases and J 3 bases; bases outside gene matches: 10. The CDR3 extends over 16 amino acids. Germline V gene sequence: CDR1 MNHEY, CDR2 SMNVEV (reference sequence). The CDR3 region is CASSPRTGARDTEAFF. The CDR3 bases are TGTGCCAGCAGTCCTCGGACAGGGGCGCGGGACACTGAAGCTTTCTTT.

Concerning this clone itself: The same CDR3 also results from other DNA sequences found in this sample. The chain couples TRBV3-1 (or the pseudogene TRBV3-2) to TRBJ1-1, with D tentatively TRBD1 (5 bases). Germline V gives CDR1 LGHDT, CDR2 YNNKEL (reference sequence). The length of the CDR3 is 13 residues. The V end was cut by 4 bases, the J end by 0 bases, with 6 bases between. CDR3 sequence: CASSPTVNTEAFF. The CDR3 nucleotides read TGTGCCAGCAGCCCGACAGTGAACACTGAAGCTTTCTTT.

In regard to this clone: Different DNA sequences within this sample yield the same CDR3. The chain combines TRBV18 with TRBJ1-1, with TRBD1 matching 7 bases. CDR1 is KGHSH, CDR2 LQKENI, per germline. The CDR3 runs 16 residues. The V segment lost 6 bases and the J segment 3 bases; nucleotides outside the gene matches: 13. This CDR3 is CASSLSTGATDTEAFF. CDR3 nucleotides: TGTGCCAGCTCTCTGAGTACAGGGGCGACGGACACTGAAGCTTTCTTT.

The chain couples TRBV30 to TRBJ2-7; 12 positions agree with TRBD1. J lost 4 bases, V lost 1 base, and 8 bases had no gene match. Germline assignment: CDR1 GTSNPN and CDR2 SVGIG (reference sequence). This CDR3 spans 16 amino acids. The CDR3: CAWSAEGQGARYEQYF. CDR3 in DNA: TGTGCCTGGAGTGCGGAGGGACAGGGGGCTCGTTACGAGCAGTACTTC.